The 28 T cell receptor beta chains below were found in one sample sequenced in a study of T cell changes during pregnancy in multiple sclerosis. The assay was immunoSEQ multiplex PCR, and TCRdb's table has in-frame clones only and misses some. The sample has some 41,000 clones, 80% to 90% seen once. This specimen consisted of CD4+ T cells from peripheral blood mononuclear cells, obtained after pregnancy. These receptors originate from a female donor with multiple sclerosis, enrolled in a pregnancy study.

V is TRBV5-1 and J is TRBJ2-5; 7 bases agree with TRBD2. Germline CDR1 reads SGHRS; CDR2 reads YFSETQ. This CDR3 has 15 residues. The V and J ends lost 4 bases and 5 bases, in that order; junction bases with no gene match: 11. The DNA for the CDR3 is TGCGCCAGCAGCCTCACCGGGACTAACGTGGAGACCCAGTACTTC. Its translation: CASSLTGTNVETQYF.

A remark on this clone: The same CDR3 arises from other DNA sequences in this sample as well. The chain employs TRBV2 and TRBJ2-1, with 9 bases lining up with TRBD1. CDR3 length: 13 amino acids. The V gene end was trimmed by 6 bases and the J gene end by 6 bases; junction bases not matched to a gene: 3. Germline assignment: CDR1 SNHLY and CDR2 FYNNEI. The CDR3 DNA follows: TGTGCCAGCAGCCGGGACAGGGTCAATGAGCAGTTCTTC. Amino acid sequence: CASSRDRVNEQFF.

The gene calls are TRBV29-1 and TRBJ1-3; a weak D match, TRBD1 (5 bases). The CDR3 contains 13 residues. The V gene lost 4 bases and the J gene lost 3 bases, with 10 bases spanning the gap. Germline lookup yields CDR1 SQVTM and CDR2 ANQGSEA. DNA of the CDR3: TGCAGCGTTGGGCAGGGCGGTGGAAACACCATATATTTT. It codes for CSVGQGGGNTIYF.

V gene TRBV30 combines with J gene TRBJ1-1; 7 bases fit TRBD1. The CDR3 is made up of 14 amino acids. Unmatched junction bases numbered 7, after V lost 3 bases and J lost 3 bases. Germline V lookup: CDR1 GTSNPN, CDR2 SVGIG (reference sequence). The CDR3 DNA is TGTGCCTGGAGACGACAGGGTGGGGACACTGAAGCTTTCTTT. Translation: CAWRRQGGDTEAFF. The complete variable domain, with remaining parts taken from reference TRBV30 and TRBJ1-1, reads SQTIHQWPATLVQPVGSPLSLECTVEGTSNPNLYWYRQAAGRGLQLLFYSVGIGQISSEVPQNLSASRPQDRQFILSSKKLLLSDSGFYLCAWRRQGGDTEAFFGQGTRLTVV.

The chain couples TRBV18 to TRBJ1-2, with D unclear. Trimming removed 3 bases at V and 8 bases at J, with 31 bases between. Germline V gives CDR1 KGHSH, CDR2 LQKENI. This CDR3 comprises 19 residues. This CDR3 is CASSPNEVRGLRGLGGYTF. The CDR3 region has the DNA TGTGCCAGCTCACCTAATGAAGTGCGTGGGCTCAGAGGGTTAGGCGGCTACACCTTC.

The chain combines TRBV5-4 with TRBJ2-5; a possible D gene is TRBD2 (6 bases). Germline loops: CDR1 SGHNT, CDR2 YYREEE (reference sequence). Between the trimmed V and J ends, which lost 2 bases and 0 bases, there was a span of 11 bases. This CDR3 contains 15 residues. CDR3 protein: CASSLPTSNQETQYF. The CDR3 DNA sequence: TGTGCCAGCAGCTTACCTACTAGCAACCAAGAGACCCAGTACTTC.

V usage is TRBV7-2 and J usage is TRBJ2-1, with 7 nucleotides matching TRBD2. Germline V CDR1 and CDR2: SGHTA, FQGNSA. This CDR3 region has 13 residues. J was trimmed by 9 bases and V by 1 base; bases with no gene match: 3. CDR3 in amino acids: CASSLGTSGEQFF. CDR3 in DNA: TGTGCCAGCAGCTTAGGGACTAGTGGTGAGCAGTTCTTC.

The V gene is TRBV7-9, the J gene TRBJ2-7, with a weak D call TRBD1 (6 bases). The CDR3 length is 16 residues. Germline V gene lookup returns CDR1 SEHNR and CDR2 FQNEAQ (reference sequence). V was cut by 3 bases and J by 5 bases, with 20 bases left in between. The CDR3 DNA reads TGTGCCAGCAGCTTGTTAGGAACAGGGTTCGGGGACGAGCAGTACTTC. It codes for CASSLLGTGFGDEQYF.

The V and J genes are TRBV9 and TRBJ2-7; 12 nucleotides line up with TRBD2. Trimming at V came to 4 bases and at J to 6 bases, leaving 8 bases not matched to a gene. The germline V gene has CDR1 SGDLS and CDR2 YYNGEE. The length of the CDR3 is 15 residues. CDR3 DNA: TGTGCCAGCAGCAACGGACTAGCGGGATCTGTCGAGCAGTACTTC. This sequence encodes CASSNGLAGSVEQYF.

The V and J genes are TRBV9 and TRBJ2-5, with D possibly matching TRBD1 (5 bases). The CDR3 covers 20 residues. V was clipped by 3 bases and J by 0 bases, with 27 bases between them. Looked up from germline, CDR1 is SGDLS and CDR2 is YYNGEE. CDR3 in DNA: TGTGCCAGCAGCGCCCATATAACAGGACAAAACCGACGGTACCAAGAGACCCAGTACTTC. It is translated as CASSAHITGQNRRYQETQYF.

The rearrangement links TRBV2 to TRBJ2-7; no clear D gene. The germline V gene encodes CDR1 SNHLY and CDR2 FYNNEI. The CDR3 loop spans 12 amino acids. The V end lost 6 bases, the J end lost 2 bases, and 8 bases lay between the germline ends. CDR3 sequence (DNA): TGTGCCAGCAGCACAGAGACCTACGAGCAGTACTTC. It yields the protein CASSTETYEQYF.

The chain carries TRBV6-4 and TRBJ1-1; D remains unclear. The ends were cut back, 5 bases at V and 1 base at J, with 8 bases in the middle. The CDR3 sequence is 13 residues long. Germline lookup yields CDR1 MRHNA and CDR2 SNTAGT. In DNA form, the CDR3 reads TGTGCCAGCAGTACCGACACGAACACTGAAGCTTTCTTT. Translated, it gives CASSTDTNTEAFF.

This chain joins TRBV6-6 and TRBJ1-4, with 9 bases that match TRBD1. Germline lookup yields CDR1 MNHNY and CDR2 SVGAGI (reference sequence). J was trimmed by 5 bases and V by 6 bases; bases with no gene match: 7. The CDR3 sequence is 15 residues long. CDR3 in amino acids: CASSLDGTGNEKLFF. The CDR3 DNA sequence: TGTGCCAGCAGCCTAGATGGGACAGGGAATGAAAAACTGTTTTTT.

This chain uses TRBV29-1 with TRBJ1-1; a weak D match, TRBD1 (6 bases). The CDR3 spans 15 residues. Deletions cut 2 bases from V and 0 bases from J, with 13 bases between. From germline, CDR1 is SQVTM and CDR2 ANQGSEA. The CDR3 spells CSVESRQAMNTEAFF. Here the CDR3 DNA reads TGCAGCGTTGAATCCCGACAGGCTATGAACACTGAAGCTTTCTTT. Full variable domain (rest looked up from reference TRBV29-1 and TRBJ1-1): SAVISQKPSRDICQRGTSLTIQCQVDSQVTMMFWYRQQPGQSLTLIATANQGSEATYESGFVIDKFPISRPNLTFSTLTVSNMSPEDSSIYLCSVESRQAMNTEAFFGQGTRLTVV.

The gene calls are TRBV19 and TRBJ2-7, with D possibly matching TRBD1 (6 bases). Germline lookup yields CDR1 LNHDA and CDR2 SQIVND (reference sequence). Trimming took off 6 bases at V and 3 bases at J, with 18 bases between the two ends. This CDR3 has 15 residues. This chain's CDR3 is CASSPTGLKLYEQYF. CDR3 bases: TGTGCCAGTAGCCCTACAGGGCTCAAACTCTACGAGCAGTACTTC. Using reference TRBV19 and TRBJ2-7 for the parts outside the CDR3, the full variable domain is DGGITQSPKYLFRKEGQNVTLSCEQNLNHDAMYWYRQDPGQGLRLIYYSQIVNDFQKGDIAEGYSVSREKKESFPLTVTSAQKNPTAFYLCASSPTGLKLYEQYFGPGTRLTVT.

The chain couples TRBV9 to TRBJ2-1, with 10 bases matching TRBD1. With V trimmed by 2 bases and J by 5 bases, 1 base remained unmatched. Germline V gene data show CDR1 as SGDLS and CDR2 as YYNGEE. The CDR3 is 14 residues long. The CDR3 coding sequence is TGTGCCAGCAGCGTGGGACAGGGGAACAATGAGCAGTTCTTC. It translates to CASSVGQGNNEQFF.

The CDR3 loop is CASSLVGVPYNEQFF. The CDR3 DNA is TGTGCCAGCAGCTTGGTAGGGGTACCCTACAATGAGCAGTTCTTC. J is TRBJ2-1 and V is TRBV5-5; D is possibly TRBD1 (5 bases). CDR1 SGHKS and CDR2 YYEKEE come from the germline V gene (reference sequence). Trimming shortened V by 0 bases and J by 2 bases, and 9 bases separated the two germline ends. The CDR3 sequence is 15 residues long.

CDR3 coding DNA: TGTGCCAGTAGTCCGACCAGGGAAGATACGCAGTATTTT. This translates into CASSPTREDTQYF. This chain uses TRBV19 with TRBJ2-3, with D possibly TRBD1 on 5 matching bases. Per germline, CDR1 LNHDA and CDR2 SQIVND (reference sequence). V lost 5 bases and J lost 5, with 11 bases in between. This CDR3 region has 13 residues.

This chain joins TRBV2 and TRBJ2-7, with D unresolved. The germline V gene has CDR1 SNHLY and CDR2 FYNNEI. V was pared by 6 bases and J by 1 base, with 16 bases between. The CDR3 is made up of 15 amino acids. The chain's CDR3 is CASRRPVQGSYEQYF. As DNA, the CDR3 is TGTGCCAGCAGGCGGCCTGTGCAAGGTTCCTACGAGCAGTACTTC.

Details on this clone: One end of the junction varies from germline; a read error may be responsible. The chain recombines TRBV7-6 with TRBJ2-7; 8 positions match TRBD2. Germline assignment: CDR1 SGHVS and CDR2 FNYEAQ. The CDR3 sequence is 16 residues long. CDR3 nucleotides: TGTGCCAGCAGCCCCCAAATTAGCGGGACCTCCTACGAGCGGTACTTC. As protein: CASSPQISGTSYERYF.

The chain carries TRBV4-2 and TRBJ2-7; unclear D gene. The V end lost 5 bases, the J end lost 1 base, and 12 bases lay between the germline ends. The CDR3 is 14 residues long. Germline CDR1 LGHNA, CDR2 YNFKEQ. The CDR3 reads CASSSIPASYEQYF. CDR3 nucleotides: TGTGCCAGCAGCTCTATTCCCGCGTCCTACGAGCAGTACTTC.

V and J are TRBV7-2 and TRBJ2-1; D might be TRBD2 (5 bases). V was pared by 1 base and J by 4 bases, with 14 bases between. This CDR3 region has 16 residues. Germline lookup yields CDR1 SGHTA and CDR2 FQGNSA. DNA for the CDR3: TGTGCCAGCAGCTTAGTTTCCGGGATAAGGTACAATGAGCAGTTCTTC. This sequence encodes CASSLVSGIRYNEQFF.

The V gene is TRBV19, the J gene TRBJ1-1; 7 bases fit TRBD1. The germline CDR1 and CDR2 sequences are LNHDA and SQIVND (reference sequence). The CDR3 spans 13 residues. V dropped 4 bases and J dropped 3; count of bases not matched to a gene: 2. CDR3 DNA: TGTGCCAGTAGTACCGGACAGGACACTGAAGCTTTCTTT. Translated, it gives CASSTGQDTEAFF. The whole variable domain, filled in from reference TRBV19 and TRBJ1-1, reads DGGITQSPKYLFRKEGQNVTLSCEQNLNHDAMYWYRQDPGQGLRLIYYSQIVNDFQKGDIAEGYSVSREKKESFPLTVTSAQKNPTAFYLCASSTGQDTEAFFGQGTRLTVV.

This sequence joins TRBV5-6 and TRBJ1-1; the match to TRBD1 covers 7 bases. CDR1 and CDR2 from the germline V gene are SGHDT and YYEEEE. V lost 4 bases, J lost 6 bases, and 6 bases stayed unmatched. The CDR3 consists of 13 residues. CDR3 coding DNA: TGTGCCAGCAGCCCGACAGGGAATCCTGAAGCTTTCTTT. It is translated as CASSPTGNPEAFF.

V usage is TRBV6-1 and J usage is TRBJ1-3; D unclear. Trimming shortened V by 3 bases and J by 0 bases, and 12 bases separated the two germline ends. This CDR3 has 16 amino acids. From germline, CDR1 is MNHNS and CDR2 SASEGT. CDR3: CASSDPHTNSGNTIYF. CDR3 DNA sequence: TGTGCCAGCAGTGACCCGCACACTAACTCTGGAAACACCATATATTTT.

This sequence joins TRBV19 and TRBJ2-7; TRBD1 might be the D (7 bases). This CDR3 is 15 amino acids long. Germline V gives CDR1 LNHDA, CDR2 SQIVND (reference sequence). Trimming took off 3 bases at V and 0 bases at J, with 12 bases between the two ends. Written as DNA, the CDR3 is TGTGCCAGTAGTATCGGTCAGGGGGGCTCCTACGAGCAGTACTTC. Translating gives CASSIGQGGSYEQYF.

This clone came up many times. The chain carries TRBV7-9 and TRBJ2-7; 10 bases map to TRBD2. V shed 5 bases and J 2 bases; nucleotides not matched to a gene: 6. CDR3 length: 15 amino acids. CDR1 and CDR2 (germline): SEHNR, FQNEAQ (reference sequence). Here the CDR3 reads CASSLSGRFTYEQYF. The CDR3 DNA follows: TGTGCCAGCAGCCTTAGCGGGAGGTTCACCTACGAGCAGTACTTC.

This clone has just one count. The rearrangement uses TRBV29-1 and TRBJ2-1, with a tentative D call TRBD2 (5 bases). The CDR3 totals 13 residues. V was pared by 7 bases and J by 8 bases, with 18 bases between. Per germline, CDR1 SQVTM and CDR2 ANQGSEA. DNA for the CDR3: TGCAGCGCCGAGTGGACTCCCGAGGATGAGCAGTTCTTC. It encodes CSAEWTPEDEQFF.